These 17 T cell receptor beta chains originate from one sample sequenced in a study of vaccination effects on CD4 cells after COVID-19. No antigen has been identified for these receptors. Generated by immunoSEQ multiplex PCR, the TCRdb table keeps only in-frame clones and is missing some. The sample contains tens of thousands of clones, 65% to 75% of which appear only once. Researchers isolated CD4+ T cells once about eleven days of culture had elapsed. Subjects were given two BNT162b2 or mRNA-1273 vaccine doses. The specimen comprised CD4+ T cells from PBMCs cultured without peptide, sampled after COVID-19 vaccination. The source is a human donor who received a COVID-19 vaccine.

The V call is TRBV14, the J call TRBJ1-1, with D maybe TRBD1 (5 bases). Germline V gene lookup returns CDR1 SGHDN and CDR2 FVKESK. This CDR3 contains 11 residues. The germline V and J ends were trimmed by 0 bases and 11 bases, with 7 bases remaining between them. The CDR3 protein is CASSQEDKAFF. Here the CDR3 DNA reads TGTGCCAGCAGCCAAGAGGACAAGGCTTTCTTT. Drawing the rest from reference TRBV14 and TRBJ1-1, the complete variable domain is EAGVTQFPSHSVIEKGQTVTLRCDPISGHDNLYWYRRVMGKEIKFLLHFVKESKQDESGMPNNRFLAERTGGTYSTLKVQPAELEDSGVYFCASSQEDKAFFGQGTRLTVV.

This clone was detected once. This chain joins TRBV6-6 and TRBJ1-4; D is unclear. The V gene lost 6 bases and the J gene lost 7 bases, with 15 bases spanning the gap. There are 14 residues in the CDR3. Germline assignment: CDR1 MNHNY and CDR2 SVGAGI (reference sequence). In DNA, the CDR3 is TGTGCCAGCAGGTCCGGGATCGGCCCTGAAAAACTGTTTTTT. It encodes CASRSGIGPEKLFF.

The chain is built from TRBV18 and TRBJ2-1, with 7 nucleotides matching TRBD1. There are 15 residues in the CDR3. V dropped 3 bases and J dropped 12; count of bases not matched to a gene: 14. Germline V gene data show CDR1 as KGHSH and CDR2 as LQKENI. The CDR3 loop is CASSPGTDLVSGQFF. The CDR3 coding sequence is TGTGCCAGCTCACCGGGGACAGACCTCGTATCAGGGCAGTTCTTC. The complete variable domain, with remaining parts taken from reference TRBV18 and TRBJ2-1, reads NAGVMQNPRHLVRRRGQEARLRCSPMKGHSHVYWYRQLPEEGLKFMVYLQKENIIDESGMPKERFSAEFPKEGPSILRIQQVVRGDSAAYFCASSPGTDLVSGQFFGPGTRLTVL.

This clone was counted a few times. This chain connects TRBV5-1 to TRBJ1-6; 9 bases match TRBD1. Germline CDR1 SGHRS, CDR2 YFSETQ. J gave up 7 bases and V 0 bases, and 8 bases lay outside the gene matches. The CDR3 sequence is 17 residues long. CDR3 coding DNA: TGCGCCAGCAGCTTGGGGACAGGGGCCCTCGGAAATTCACCCCTCCACTTT. This gives the protein CASSLGTGALGNSPLHF.

The chain recombines TRBV18 with TRBJ1-2; a possible D gene is TRBD1 (5 bases). V was cut by 6 bases and J by 4 bases, with 12 bases left in between. CDR3 length equals 13 residues. Germline CDR1 and CDR2: KGHSH and LQKENI. This chain's CDR3 is CASSLTEIYGYTF. The CDR3 region has the DNA TGTGCCAGCTCTCTGACAGAGATCTATGGCTACACCTTC.

This rearrangement joins TRBV13 to TRBJ1-3; D is unclear. Looked up from germline, CDR1 is PRHDT and CDR2 is FYEKMQ (reference sequence). CDR3 length: 11 residues. V was shortened by 3 bases and J by 6 bases, with 3 bases between the two germline ends. The CDR3 loop reads CASSLLNTIYF. The CDR3 DNA reads TGTGCCAGCAGCTTGCTAAACACCATATATTTT.

This sequence joins TRBV7-2 and TRBJ2-7; D gene uncertain. Per germline, CDR1 SGHTA and CDR2 FQGNSA. The CDR3 contains 13 residues. The germline V and J ends were trimmed by 0 bases and 5 bases, with 8 bases remaining between them. CDR3 in DNA: TGTGCCAGCAGCTTAGCAGGATTTAACGAGCAGTACTTC. It is translated as CASSLAGFNEQYF.

This clone was counted between two and nine times. The chain recombines TRBV3-1 (or the pseudogene TRBV3-2) with TRBJ2-7; 9 bases map to TRBD2. V was pared by 5 bases and J by 2 bases, with 4 bases of the junction left unmatched. The germline V gene encodes CDR1 LGHDT and CDR2 YNNKEL (reference sequence). This CDR3 is built from 14 residues. In DNA form, the CDR3 reads TGTGCCAGCAGCGCCCGCGGGGGGGCCTACGAGCAGTACTTC. Its protein is CASSARGGAYEQYF.

This clone was recorded a few times. V usage is TRBV18 and J usage is TRBJ2-1, with 15 bases fitting TRBD2. The length of the CDR3 is 17 residues. Trimming cost V 0 bases and J 9 bases; bases outside gene matches: 6. Germline lookup yields CDR1 KGHSH and CDR2 LQKENI. CDR3 amino acids: CASSPPGLAGGRGEQFF. DNA of the CDR3: TGTGCCAGCTCACCACCCGGACTAGCGGGGGGGCGAGGTGAGCAGTTCTTC.

This clone was recorded at least ten times. This chain joins TRBV2 and TRBJ1-6; D is possibly TRBD1 (6 bases). In germline, CDR1 is SNHLY, CDR2 FYNNEI. The CDR3 covers 15 residues. V gave up 6 bases and J gave up 8 bases, with 17 bases separating them. The CDR3 DNA is TGTGCCAGCAGAGGGAGAACAGGGACCGATTCACCCCTCCACTTT. Its protein product is CASRGRTGTDSPLHF.

The CDR3 nucleotides are TGTGCCAGTAGTATTGCCTCGGGACAGGGACCTTATGGCTACACCTTC. Its translation is CASSIASGQGPYGYTF. The chain has TRBV19 and TRBJ1-2; 9 nucleotides agree with TRBD1. Germline V gives CDR1 LNHDA, CDR2 SQIVND (reference sequence). This CDR3 region has 16 residues. Trimming at V came to 3 bases and at J to 5 bases, leaving 10 bases not matched to a gene.

This rearrangement joins TRBV6-1 to TRBJ1-3, with unresolved D. This CDR3 contains 14 residues. The ends were cut back, 2 bases at V and 1 base at J, with 6 bases in the middle. Germline lookup yields CDR1 MNHNS and CDR2 SASEGT. The DNA of the CDR3 is TGTGCCAGCAGTGAAACCGGTTCTGGAAACACCATATATTTT. Protein: CASSETGSGNTIYF.

This clone came up a few times. The chain combines TRBV5-6 with TRBJ1-2, with 10 bases aligning to TRBD1. The CDR3 is made up of 15 amino acids. CDR1 and CDR2 (germline): SGHDT, YYEEEE. V shed 2 bases, J shed 8 bases, and the junction held 9 bases outside the gene matches. The CDR3 DNA reads as TGTGCCAGCAGCTTACTCACCGGGACAGGGGAGGGCTACACCTTC. Encoded protein: CASSLLTGTGEGYTF.

The chain carries TRBV19 and TRBJ1-4; weak D call: TRBD1 (5 bases). The CDR3 is 15 amino acids. Trimming stripped 9 bases from V and 3 bases from J, with 17 bases between. The germline CDR1 and CDR2 sequences are LNHDA and SQIVND (reference sequence). CDR3 residues: CASLDGGAANEKLFF. Written as DNA, the CDR3 is TGTGCCAGCCTGGACGGGGGAGCAGCTAATGAAAAACTGTTTTTT.

This rearrangement joins TRBV10-3 to TRBJ2-3, with TRBD2 identical over 11 bases. J gave up 14 bases and V 7 bases, and 14 bases lay outside the gene matches. The germline V gene encodes CDR1 ENHRY and CDR2 SYGVKD. The CDR3 length is 14 residues. The CDR3 loop reads CAINNQPIAGGRYF. As DNA, the CDR3 is TGTGCCATCAATAATCAACCCATAGCGGGAGGGCGGTATTTT.

This clone was counted between two and nine times. V and J are TRBV5-1 and TRBJ2-7; 9 bases map to TRBD1. This CDR3 has 14 residues. CDR1 and CDR2 (germline): SGHRS, YFSETQ. The J segment lost 2 bases and the V segment lost 5 bases, leaving 5 bases of the junction unmatched. CDR3 nucleotide sequence: TGCGCCAGCAGGCCGGACAGGGGAGCCTACGAGCAGTACTTC. Protein sequence: CASRPDRGAYEQYF.

The rearrangement uses TRBV11-2 and TRBJ1-1; D unclear. This CDR3 is 13 amino acids long. The germline V gene has CDR1 SGHAT and CDR2 FQNNGV. V shed 5 bases and J shed 2 bases, with 9 bases lying between them. Written as DNA, the CDR3 is TGTGCCAGCAGCATCGGAATAAACACTGAAGCTTTCTTT. Its protein is CASSIGINTEAFF.